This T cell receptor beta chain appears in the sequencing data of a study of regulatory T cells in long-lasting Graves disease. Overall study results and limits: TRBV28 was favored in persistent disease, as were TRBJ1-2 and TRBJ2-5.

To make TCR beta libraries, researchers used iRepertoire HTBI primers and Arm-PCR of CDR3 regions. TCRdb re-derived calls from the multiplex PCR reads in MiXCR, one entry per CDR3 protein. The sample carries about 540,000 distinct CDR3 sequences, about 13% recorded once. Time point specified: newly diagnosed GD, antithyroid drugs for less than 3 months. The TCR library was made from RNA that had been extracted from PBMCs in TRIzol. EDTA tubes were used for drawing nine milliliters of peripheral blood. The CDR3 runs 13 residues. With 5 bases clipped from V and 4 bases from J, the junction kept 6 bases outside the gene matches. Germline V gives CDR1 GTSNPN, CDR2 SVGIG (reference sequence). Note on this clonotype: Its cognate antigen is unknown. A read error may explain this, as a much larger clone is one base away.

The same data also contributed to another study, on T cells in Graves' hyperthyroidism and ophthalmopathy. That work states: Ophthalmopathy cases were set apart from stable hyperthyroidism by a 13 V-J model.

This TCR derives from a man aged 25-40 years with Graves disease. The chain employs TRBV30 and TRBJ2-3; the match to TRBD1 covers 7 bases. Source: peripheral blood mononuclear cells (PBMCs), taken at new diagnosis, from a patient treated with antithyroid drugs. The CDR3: CAWGPGTADTQYF. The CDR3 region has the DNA TGTGCCTGGGGTCCCGGGACAGCAGATACGCAGTATTTT.